This T cell receptor beta chain originates from a study of blood T cells in healthy people across ages. Sample-barcoded 5' priming and a J-beta primer mix drove a second PCR of about 6 to 12 cycles. The authors tagged each cDNA molecule using a template-switch adaptor with 12 random nucleotides. One entry per CDR3 protein results from TCRdb running MiXCR on the 5' RACE reads. The sample has about 1,600,000 distinct CDR3 sequences; approximately 42% are singletons. Healthy individuals of Caucasian origin from Russia, aged 6 to 90, served as donors. The CDR3 runs 17 residues. Germline CDR1 reads SGHVS; CDR2 reads FNYEAQ. V was pared by 4 bases and J by 2 bases, with 11 bases of the junction left unmatched.

The source of this sequence is a woman under 30 in good health. The sequenced material came from blood. This chain connects TRBV7-6 to TRBJ2-3; 8 bases agree with TRBD2. The CDR3: CASSWGASGGPTDTQYF. In DNA form, the CDR3 reads TGTGCCAGCAGCTGGGGGGCGAGCGGGGGACCCACAGATACGCAGTATTTT.